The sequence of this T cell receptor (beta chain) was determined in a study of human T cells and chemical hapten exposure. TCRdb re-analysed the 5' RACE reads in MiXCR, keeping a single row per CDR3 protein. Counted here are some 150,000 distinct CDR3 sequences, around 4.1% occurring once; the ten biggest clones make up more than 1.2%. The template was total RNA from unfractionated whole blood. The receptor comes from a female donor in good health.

Written as DNA, the CDR3 is TGTGCCAGCAGTCGATTGGCCGGGGGGTATCAGCCCCAGCATTTT. This translates into CASSRLAGGYQPQHF. The chain couples TRBV27 to TRBJ1-5, with D tentatively TRBD1 (5 bases). CDR1 is MNHEY, CDR2 SMNVEV, per germline (reference sequence). This CDR3 is built from 15 residues. The V and J ends lost 5 bases and 5 bases respectively, with 16 bases between them.